What follows are 7 T cell receptor beta chains derived from one specimen sequenced in a study of CD8+ T cells in alopecia areata (dated by TCRdb to 2016 to 2019). The time point label for this specimen denotes: baseline before oral tofacitinib. Libraries were prepared through the immunoSEQ multiplex PCR assay. RNA was extracted from all samples and reverse transcribed into cDNA as template for TCR sequencing. The table was pulled from immuneACCESS by TCRdb, which kept in-frame rearrangements only. Such tables lose some clones; where checked, under half of the loss comes from unresolved V genes, and the rest has no known cause. The sample records 150,000 to 200,000 clones, about 63% of which are singletons. The ten largest clones represent roughly 15% of the sample. The sequenced sample was CD4+ T cells sorted from blood, obtained at week 0. All receptors come from a human donor with alopecia areata.

V and J are TRBV6-5 and TRBJ1-2; D ambiguous. Germline CDR1 is MNHEY and CDR2 is SVGAGI. V shed 5 bases and J shed 6 bases, with 10 bases lying between them. This CDR3 is 12 amino acids long. The CDR3: CASSTPRNGYTF. The CDR3 DNA reads TGTGCCAGCAGTACCCCCAGGAATGGCTACACCTTC.

J is TRBJ2-7 and V is TRBV7-9; 7 bases align to TRBD2. In germline, CDR1 is SEHNR, CDR2 FQNEAQ (reference sequence). The CDR3 totals 16 residues. V lost 1 base to trimming and J lost 6 bases; unmatched junction nucleotides: 12. The CDR3 here is CASSLGGGAGSAEQYF. CDR3 in DNA: TGTGCCAGCAGCTTAGGGGGAGGGGCTGGTTCTGCCGAGCAGTACTTC.

The J gene is TRBJ2-5, the V gene TRBV29-1; weak D call: TRBD1 (5 bases). V was trimmed by 4 bases and J by 5 bases, leaving 14 bases between them. Per the germline V gene, CDR1 is SQVTM and CDR2 is ANQGSEA. The CDR3 covers 13 residues. Here the CDR3 reads CSVVNRFGETQYF. CDR3 sequence (DNA): TGCAGCGTTGTGAACAGGTTTGGGGAGACCCAGTACTTC.

The rearrangement uses TRBV5-1 and TRBJ1-2, with 7 bases matching TRBD1. Per germline, CDR1 SGHRS and CDR2 YFSETQ. The CDR3 is 15 amino acids. V gave up 2 bases and J gave up 6 bases; unmatched junction bases: 10. Here the CDR3 DNA reads TGCGCCAGCAGCTTAGATACCGGGACAGATAATGGCTACACCTTC. It translates to CASSLDTGTDNGYTF.

As regards this clone: The sample carries other DNA sequences with the same CDR3. The chain employs TRBV29-1 and TRBJ2-7; the D is unclear. V lost 4 bases and J lost 0, with 10 bases in between. This CDR3 has 13 residues. Germline V lookup: CDR1 SQVTM, CDR2 ANQGSEA. CDR3 sequence reads: CSVGGRSSYEQYF. The CDR3 DNA reads as TGCAGCGTTGGGGGAAGGAGCTCCTACGAGCAGTACTTC.

The chain recombines TRBV6-5 with TRBJ2-2; 7 nucleotides align to TRBD1. In germline, CDR1 is MNHEY, CDR2 SVGAGI. The CDR3 loop spans 15 amino acids. Germline trimming cut 2 bases from V and 4 bases from J; bases unmatched to any gene: 4. The CDR3 sequence: CASSYGTDVTGELFF. The CDR3 bases are TGTGCCAGCAGTTACGGGACAGATGTCACCGGGGAGCTGTTTTTT.

The CDR3 loop reads CASSITAQGDNSPLHF. The DNA of the CDR3 is TGTGCCAGCAGTATCACTGCCCAGGGAGATAATTCACCCCTCCACTTT. The J gene is TRBJ1-6, the V gene TRBV5-6, with D tentatively TRBD1 (5 bases). CDR1 and CDR2 from the germline V gene are SGHDT and YYEEEE. V dropped 5 bases and J dropped 5 bases, with 17 bases sitting between them. This CDR3 spans 16 amino acids.